A single sample gave rise to the 21 T cell receptor beta chains below, sequenced in a study of cytotoxic CD8 clonotypes in ibrutinib-treated CLL. Measured with immunoSEQ multiplex PCR; TCRdb has only the in-frame clones, and not every one. Here the sample spans about 310,000 clones, approximately 80% being singletons. Sample: PBMCs, taken before ibrutinib treatment. These receptors originate from a human donor with chronic lymphocytic leukemia.

V gene TRBV28 combines with J gene TRBJ2-2; TRBD2 agrees at 7 bases. The CDR3 is 16 residues long. Germline loops: CDR1 MDHEN, CDR2 SYDVKM. The trim removed 1 base at V and 4 bases at J, leaving 6 bases unmatched. The CDR3 spells CASSLYGTGGTGELFF. The CDR3 coding sequence is TGTGCCAGCAGTTTATATGGGACGGGAGGCACCGGGGAGCTGTTTTTT.

The genes are TRBV2 and TRBJ2-1; 11 nucleotides agree with TRBD2. The germline gives CDR1 SNHLY, CDR2 FYNNEI. This CDR3 region has 18 residues. V was clipped by 8 bases and J by 0 bases; unmatched bases: 12. CDR3 residues: CASRGTSGHEGSYNEQFF. The CDR3 nucleotides are TGTGCCAGCCGCGGGACTAGCGGCCACGAGGGCTCCTACAATGAGCAGTTCTTC.

The chain links TRBV2 to TRBJ1-2; D is perhaps TRBD1 (6 bases). CDR1 SNHLY and CDR2 FYNNEI come from the germline V gene. Trimming shortened V by 9 bases and J by 2 bases, and 19 bases separated the two germline ends. The CDR3 consists of 15 residues. The CDR3 loop reads CARRVSGAKNYGYTF. CDR3 DNA: TGTGCCAGGAGAGTTTCAGGGGCCAAAAACTATGGCTACACCTTC.

The rearrangement uses TRBV10-3 and TRBJ2-7; 15 positions agree with TRBD2. The CDR3 loop spans 18 amino acids. V lost 4 bases and J lost 5; bases outside the gene matches: 12. Germline V gene data show CDR1 as ENHRY and CDR2 as SYGVKD. CDR3: CAISGLGTSGRRAHEQYF. As DNA, the CDR3 is TGTGCCATCAGTGGCCTCGGGACTAGCGGGAGGAGGGCCCACGAGCAGTACTTC.

The CDR3 loop is CASSVSLGLNEQFF. The CDR3, as DNA: TGTGCCAGCAGCGTCTCCCTAGGGCTCAATGAGCAGTTCTTC. The chain employs TRBV9 and TRBJ2-1; the D is unclear. This CDR3 comprises 14 residues. Trimming cost V 2 bases and J 6 bases, with 12 bases left between them. CDR1 and CDR2 (germline): SGDLS, YYNGEE. The whole variable domain, filled in from reference TRBV9 and TRBJ2-1, reads DSGVTQTPKHLITATGQRVTLRCSPRSGDLSVYWYQQSLDQGLQFLIQYYNGEERAKGNILERFSAQQFPDLHSELNLSSLELGDSALYFCASSVSLGLNEQFFGPGTRLTVL.

The gene calls are TRBV30 and TRBJ2-4; the D gene is possibly TRBD2 (5 bases). Germline V gives CDR1 GTSNPN, CDR2 SVGIG (reference sequence). This CDR3 comprises 15 residues. The V and J ends lost 2 bases and 6 bases respectively, with 17 bases between them. Here the CDR3 DNA reads TGTGCCTGGAGTACGCCTCGGCGGGTCGGAAACATTCAGTACTTC. Its translation is CAWSTPRRVGNIQYF.

This clone was seen a handful of times. This CDR3 is CASKGGRYTGELFF. For the CDR3, the DNA is TGTGCCAGCAAAGGGGGCCGGTACACCGGGGAGCTGTTTTTT. J is TRBJ2-2 and V is TRBV28; 7 bases fit TRBD1. After removal of 7 bases from V and 3 bases from J, the junction contained 5 bases not matched to a gene. The germline V gene encodes CDR1 MDHEN and CDR2 SYDVKM. There are 14 residues in the CDR3.

V usage is TRBV4-3 and J usage is TRBJ2-7; 8 bases align to TRBD1. The CDR3 has 14 residues. The V gene end was trimmed by 3 bases and the J gene end by 6 bases; junction bases not matched to a gene: 7. Germline CDR1 is LGHNA and CDR2 is YSLEER. The CDR3 is CASSQRTGSREQYF. DNA of the CDR3: TGCGCCAGCAGCCAGAGGACAGGGTCCCGCGAGCAGTACTTC.

The table lists this clone with many counts. The J gene is TRBJ2-7, the V gene TRBV28, with no clear D. Trimming took 5 bases from V and 3 from J, leaving 5 bases between them. CDR3 length: 11 amino acids. Germline V gene sequence: CDR1 MDHEN, CDR2 SYDVKM. The CDR3 nucleotides read TGTGCCAGCAGTCCCTACTACGAGCAGTACTTC. Residues: CASSPYYEQYF.

This clone was observed a few times. The V and J genes are TRBV7-8 and TRBJ2-2; the D gene is possibly TRBD2 (5 bases). With 3 bases removed from V and 5 bases from J, the gap between germline ends came to 10 bases. The germline V gene encodes CDR1 SGHVS and CDR2 FQNEAQ. The CDR3 runs 14 residues. The CDR3 sequence is CASSLARRTGELFF. The CDR3 DNA sequence: TGTGCCAGCAGCTTGGCGAGGAGGACCGGGGAGCTGTTTTTT.

This clone showed up just once. The chain links TRBV7-2 to TRBJ2-1, with unresolved D. V lost 5 bases and J lost 3, with 20 bases in between. The CDR3 covers 17 residues. Germline V lookup: CDR1 SGHTA, CDR2 FQGNSA. CDR3 bases: TGTGCCAGCAGCCCCCAGCGAGCTGGAAAATACTACAATGAGCAGTTCTTC. Protein product: CASSPQRAGKYYNEQFF.

The chain combines TRBV6-4 with TRBJ2-7; 9 bases are a match to TRBD2. CDR1 and CDR2 (germline): MRHNA, SNTAGT. CDR3 size: 18 residues. After removal of 6 bases from V and 0 bases from J, the junction contained 15 bases not matched to a gene. The CDR3 spells CASSLPGDSGSVSYEQYF. CDR3 DNA sequence: TGTGCCAGCAGCTTACCTGGGGATAGCGGGAGTGTCTCCTACGAGCAGTACTTC.

Concerning this clone itself: One end of the junction varies from germline; a read error may be responsible. This chain uses TRBV7-7 with TRBJ2-1, with D maybe TRBD1 (7 bases). This CDR3 is built from 18 residues. Per the germline V gene, CDR1 is SSHAT and CDR2 is FNYEAQ (reference sequence). This CDR3 reads CASSLEPQGVRGVNEQFF. The CDR3 DNA reads TGTGCTAGCAGCCTAGAACCCCAGGGGGTCCGCGGGGTCAATGAGCAGTTCTTC.

The rearrangement uses TRBV7-9 and TRBJ1-1, with D hard to call. The germline V gene has CDR1 SEHNR and CDR2 FQNEAQ (reference sequence). V dropped 1 base and J dropped 3 bases, with 9 bases sitting between them. CDR3 length equals 14 residues. The CDR3 reads CASSLGGGDTEAFF. The CDR3 bases are TGTGCCAGCAGCTTAGGAGGTGGGGACACTGAAGCTTTCTTT.

This chain links TRBV7-9 with TRBJ2-5, with a possible D match to TRBD1 (6 bases). V gave up 5 bases and J gave up 2 bases, with 12 bases separating them. Germline CDR1 SEHNR, CDR2 FQNEAQ (reference sequence). CDR3 length equals 14 residues. This chain's CDR3 is CASSARGQQETQYF. The CDR3 nucleotides read TGTGCCAGCAGCGCGAGAGGACAGCAAGAGACCCAGTACTTC.

Comment on this clone: The sample contains more than one DNA sequence encoding this CDR3. CDR3 nucleotide sequence: TGTGCCAGCAGCGTAGGGCAGGGGGCTTCTGGCTACACCTTC. This translates into CASSVGQGASGYTF. The chain uses TRBV9 and TRBJ1-2; TRBD1 agrees at 8 bases. Germline V gene data show CDR1 as SGDLS and CDR2 as YYNGEE. The CDR3 is 14 residues long. Germline trimming cut 0 bases from V and 7 bases from J; bases unmatched to any gene: 5.

The J gene is TRBJ1-5, the V gene TRBV4-3, with D perhaps matching TRBD1 (6 bases). V was clipped by 1 base and J by 9 bases, with 25 bases between them. The length of the CDR3 is 18 residues. Germline loops: CDR1 LGHNA, CDR2 YSLEER. CDR3 loop: CASSQGTTGHGGGWPQHF. For the CDR3, the DNA is TGCGCCAGCAGCCAAGGGACCACGGGACACGGAGGCGGGTGGCCCCAGCATTTT.

This chain links TRBV9 with TRBJ2-5, with D possibly matching TRBD2 (6 bases). The CDR3 spans 15 residues. The V end was cut by 1 base, the J end by 5 bases, with 15 bases between. CDR1 and CDR2 (germline): SGDLS, YYNGEE. CDR3 residues: CASSVTPSSVETQYF. In nucleotides, the CDR3 is TGTGCCAGCAGCGTAACCCCTTCTAGCGTGGAGACCCAGTACTTC.

The genes are TRBV11-2 and TRBJ2-7; D is possibly TRBD2 (5 bases). Trimming pared 5 bases from V and 3 bases from J, leaving 17 bases between. The V gene's germline CDR1 is SGHAT and CDR2 FQNNGV. This CDR3 spans 15 amino acids. The CDR3 spells CASSGGNSFFYEQYF. CDR3 bases: TGTGCCAGCAGCGGAGGCAACTCCTTTTTCTACGAGCAGTACTTC.

The CDR3 is CAISEAGQPGFYEQFF. CDR3 coding DNA: TGTGCCATCAGTGAGGCGGGGCAACCCGGGTTCTATGAGCAGTTCTTC. This chain joins TRBV10-3 and TRBJ2-1; perhaps TRBD2 as D (6 bases). Trimming took off 2 bases at V and 8 bases at J, with 19 bases between the two ends. The germline V gene has CDR1 ENHRY and CDR2 SYGVKD. This CDR3 has 16 residues.

The J gene is TRBJ1-1, the V gene TRBV11-2; maybe TRBD1 (6 bases). V was shortened by 4 bases and J by 5 bases, with 17 bases between the two germline ends. Germline V lookup: CDR1 SGHAT, CDR2 FQNNGV. This CDR3 spans 15 amino acids. CDR3 residues: CASSSDTGTGTEAFF. CDR3 bases: TGTGCCAGCAGCTCAGACACAGGGACGGGGACTGAAGCTTTCTTT.